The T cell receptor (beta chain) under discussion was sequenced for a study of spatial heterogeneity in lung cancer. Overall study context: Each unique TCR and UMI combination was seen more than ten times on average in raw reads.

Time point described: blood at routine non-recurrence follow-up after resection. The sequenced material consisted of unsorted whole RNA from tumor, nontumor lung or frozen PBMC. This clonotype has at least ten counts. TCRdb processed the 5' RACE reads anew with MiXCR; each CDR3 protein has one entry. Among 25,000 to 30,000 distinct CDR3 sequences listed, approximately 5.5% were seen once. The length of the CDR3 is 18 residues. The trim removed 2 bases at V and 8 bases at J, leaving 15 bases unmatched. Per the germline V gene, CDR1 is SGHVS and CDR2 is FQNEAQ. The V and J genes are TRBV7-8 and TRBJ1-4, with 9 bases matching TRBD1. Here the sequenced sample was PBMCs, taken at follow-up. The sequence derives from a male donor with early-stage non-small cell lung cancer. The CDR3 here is CASSLPMTTGGAREKLFF. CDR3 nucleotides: TGTGCCAGCAGCTTACCTATGACAACAGGGGGCGCAAGGGAAAAACTGTTTTTT.